Listed below are T cell receptor beta chains from one sample, sequenced in a study of T cell responses to AZD1222 COVID-19 vaccine. Clones were read by immunoSEQ multiplex PCR, and TCRdb kept only the in-frame ones, dropping some. The table has about 85,000 clones, roughly 88% seen once. The sample consisted of peripheral blood, taken on day 0 of AZD1222 vaccination. Receptors were obtained from an adult in good health. The conserved cysteine and the conserved F or W are not part of the CDR3 here. The size field is filled for only some rows; it gives once, few, many or a size class.

V	size	J	CDR3
TRBV19	.	TRBJ2-3	ASSSLAVTDTQY
TRBV19	once	TRBJ1-5	ASSQTGRGQPQH
TRBV11-2	once	TRBJ1-1	ASSLGWRGSNTEAF
TRBV6-2/TRBV6-3	.	TRBJ2-1	ASSSTGELGEQF
TRBV6-5	.	TRBJ1-3	ASRPTGAPGNTIY
TRBV7-9	.	TRBJ2-1	ASSFNNEQF
TRBV2	.	TRBJ1-2	ASSLTGVGYGYT
TRBV7-2	.	TRBJ2-7	ASSLGAAQY
TRBV12-5	.	TRBJ2-1	ASGLVGDEQF
TRBV11-2	.	TRBJ2-1	ASSLGTHNEQF
TRBV5-6	.	TRBJ2-1	ASSFTGQGIYNEQF
TRBV6-5	.	TRBJ1-6	ASSMDRGPSPLH
TRBV19	.	TRBJ2-1	ASSPAGTSGYNEQF
TRBV20-1	once	TRBJ2-7	SAESRGEQY
TRBV27	.	TRBJ2-6	ASSLRTAGANVLT
TRBV20-1	.	TRBJ2-1	SASGRLAGDYNEQF
TRBV5-5	.	TRBJ2-7	ASSLTLGSYEQY
TRBV20-1	.	TRBJ1-2	SARAYGYT
TRBV20-1	.	TRBJ1-2	SASTSYGYT
TRBV27	.	TRBJ2-7	ASSFLTSGAVYEQY
TRBV18	.	TRBJ1-3	ASSPADRTEFSGNTIY
TRBV7-3	many	TRBJ1-1	ASSLQVNTEAF
TRBV5-1	.	TRBJ1-1	ASSSLQGTPTEAF
TRBV2	.	TRBJ1-2	ASGTDSIHGYT
TRBV27	.	TRBJ2-7	ASSLQPSGLAGVYEQY
TRBV20-1	few	TRBJ2-7	SASRASGGPYEQY
TRBV14	.	TRBJ2-6	ASSQLSGANVLT
TRBV5-6	once	TRBJ2-5	ASSLGGAGGIETQY
TRBV28	.	TRBJ1-1	ASSFAGYTEAF
TRBV30	.	TRBJ2-1	AWRRNFEQF
TRBV19	.	TRBJ1-2	ASRNGGGAKVTYGYT
TRBV3-1/TRBV3-2	.	TRBJ1-2	ASSLTTGDADYT
TRBV4-1	few	TRBJ2-1	ASSQRSWRSNEQF
TRBV10-3	.	TRBJ1-2	AISTPGHTNYGYT
TRBV19	.	TRBJ1-4	ASRGRTNEKLF
TRBV28	.	TRBJ1-1	ASSTGQGVTEAF
TRBV5-1	.	TRBJ2-7	ASSPQGVRDEQY
TRBV7-9	.	TRBJ2-3	ASSLATSGGSTDTQY
TRBV7-7	.	TRBJ2-7	ASSQIKGESSYEQY
TRBV9	.	TRBJ2-5	ASSVTGVTLETQY
TRBV9	.	TRBJ1-2	ASSPYTTGSHGYT
TRBV28	.	TRBJ1-2	ASSPPGGANYGYT
TRBV3-1/TRBV3-2	.	TRBJ1-1	ASSPTYRVENTEAF